This TCR beta chain originates from a study of blood T cell repertoires in COVID-19. CDR1 and CDR2 from the germline V gene are MNHEY and SMNVEV (reference sequence). The CDR3 is 15 amino acids. The V end was cut by 6 bases, the J end by 4 bases, with 15 bases between. The method was immunoSEQ multiplex PCR; TCRdb's version includes in-frame clones alone and lacks a portion of them. Of 90,000 to 100,000 clones in the sample, approximately 82% are singletons; the top ten hold 8.5% to 12%. Sequenced: peripheral blood. This chain joins TRBV27 and TRBJ2-2, with a tentative D call TRBD2 (6 bases). The sequence came from a man between 65 and 85 years old with acute or convalescent COVID-19. Here the CDR3 reads CASRQGGTTTGELFF. CDR3 bases: TGTGCCAGCAGGCAGGGAGGAACGACCACCGGGGAGCTGTTTTTT.